The rows below give T cell receptor beta chains drawn from one sample of a study of blood T cell repertoires in COVID-19. The assay was immunoSEQ multiplex PCR, and TCRdb's table has in-frame clones only and misses some. The sample has approximately 500,000 clones; roughly 90% are singletons. The sequenced sample was PBMCs or T cells enriched from blood (not recorded which). These receptors came from a woman aged 40 to 49 who had recovered from COVID-19. Both conserved end residues are part of each CDR3. Each record gives: D gene, J gene, clone size, V gene, CDR3 protein. D genes are given only for firm matches. Clone size is not always given. Where it is, it says once, few, many or a class for expanded clones.

d_call: NA
j_call: TRBJ2-1
clone_size: NA
v_call: TRBV30
cdr3_aa: CAWSVVGVNEQFF

d_call: NA
j_call: TRBJ1-1
clone_size: NA
v_call: TRBV27
cdr3_aa: CASSTGTNTEAFF

d_call: NA
j_call: TRBJ2-7
clone_size: NA
v_call: TRBV29-1
cdr3_aa: CSVALSEQYF

d_call: TRBD2
j_call: TRBJ2-7
clone_size: once
v_call: TRBV5-1
cdr3_aa: CASSALTSGSYEQYF

d_call: NA
j_call: TRBJ1-3
clone_size: NA
v_call: TRBV7-9
cdr3_aa: CASSQTTFLNTIYF

d_call: NA
j_call: TRBJ2-1
clone_size: NA
v_call: TRBV11-3
cdr3_aa: CASSSTGTAYNEQFF

d_call: NA
j_call: TRBJ1-6
clone_size: NA
v_call: TRBV2
cdr3_aa: CASSDAYNSPLHF

d_call: NA
j_call: TRBJ1-2
clone_size: NA
v_call: TRBV12-3/TRBV12-4
cdr3_aa: CASSSGMGYGYTF

d_call: NA
j_call: TRBJ2-1
clone_size: NA
v_call: TRBV3-1/TRBV3-2
cdr3_aa: CASSQVGAAYNEQFF

d_call: NA
j_call: TRBJ2-4
clone_size: NA
v_call: TRBV2
cdr3_aa: CASSGPRGSLAKNIQYF

d_call: NA
j_call: TRBJ2-1
clone_size: NA
v_call: TRBV6-5
cdr3_aa: CASRTLAEDNEQFF

d_call: TRBD2
j_call: TRBJ2-1
clone_size: NA
v_call: TRBV6-5
cdr3_aa: CASSYSSGGGIGEQFF

d_call: TRBD2
j_call: TRBJ2-7
clone_size: NA
v_call: TRBV27
cdr3_aa: CASSTNPTSGRYSYEQYF

d_call: TRBD1
j_call: TRBJ1-1
clone_size: NA
v_call: TRBV29-1
cdr3_aa: CSVGTRFRGTEAFF

d_call: NA
j_call: TRBJ2-3
clone_size: NA
v_call: TRBV7-2
cdr3_aa: CASSLQADPRDTQYF

d_call: TRBD1
j_call: TRBJ1-4
clone_size: NA
v_call: TRBV7-9
cdr3_aa: CASNDGQVTTNEKLFF

d_call: TRBD2
j_call: TRBJ2-7
clone_size: NA
v_call: TRBV2
cdr3_aa: CASSGGFSGRTDEQYF

d_call: TRBD1
j_call: TRBJ1-1
clone_size: NA
v_call: TRBV7-9
cdr3_aa: CASSPTGGGITEAFF

d_call: TRBD1
j_call: TRBJ2-6
clone_size: NA
v_call: TRBV2
cdr3_aa: CASTLRKGTGREYGANVLTF

d_call: NA
j_call: TRBJ1-1
clone_size: NA
v_call: TRBV5-6
cdr3_aa: CASSLGFPGEAFF

d_call: TRBD2
j_call: TRBJ2-2
clone_size: NA
v_call: TRBV2
cdr3_aa: CASSLTREGTGELFF

d_call: NA
j_call: TRBJ2-5
clone_size: NA
v_call: TRBV18
cdr3_aa: CASSPTGAQETQYF

d_call: NA
j_call: TRBJ2-7
clone_size: few
v_call: TRBV4-3
cdr3_aa: CASSHQVTASYEQYF

d_call: NA
j_call: TRBJ1-2
clone_size: NA
v_call: TRBV19
cdr3_aa: CASSKSSGYTF

d_call: TRBD2
j_call: TRBJ2-3
clone_size: NA
v_call: TRBV5-1
cdr3_aa: CASSLGLAGGARDTQYF

d_call: TRBD1
j_call: TRBJ1-5
clone_size: once
v_call: TRBV19
cdr3_aa: CASSIKNPIRGLQQSNQPQHF